These 28 T cell receptor beta chains came from one sample sequenced in a study of blood T cell repertoires in COVID-19. Measured with immunoSEQ multiplex PCR; TCRdb has only the in-frame clones, and not every one. The table lists roughly 100,000 clones, roughly 85% of them singletons. The material sequenced was peripheral blood. These receptors were obtained from a man in his fifties with active COVID-19.

The chain couples TRBV5-6 to TRBJ2-1; the D is unclear. The CDR3 covers 13 residues. Germline values: CDR1 SGHDT, CDR2 YYEEEE. Trimming removed 0 bases from V and 8 bases from J, with 9 bases in between. The CDR3 spells CASSLAPVDEQFF. The CDR3, as DNA: TGTGCCAGCAGCTTGGCACCGGTTGATGAGCAGTTCTTC.

The rearrangement uses TRBV15 and TRBJ2-3; D might be TRBD2 (6 bases). The ends were cut back, 0 bases at V and 2 bases at J, with 12 bases in the middle. The CDR3 is 16 residues long. Per the germline V gene, CDR1 is LNHNV and CDR2 is YYDKDF (reference sequence). CDR3 loop: CATSRDGWRATDTQYF. As DNA, the CDR3 is TGTGCCACCAGCAGAGACGGGTGGAGGGCCACAGATACGCAGTATTTT.

The gene calls are TRBV18 and TRBJ2-3, with a weak D call TRBD2 (5 bases). V was shortened by 4 bases and J by 2 bases, with 7 bases between the two germline ends. Per germline, CDR1 KGHSH and CDR2 LQKENI. The CDR3 totals 13 residues. CDR3 protein: CASSRGITDTQYF. CDR3 nucleotide sequence: TGTGCCAGCTCACGAGGGATCACAGATACGCAGTATTTT.

This chain links TRBV15 with TRBJ1-1; possibly TRBD1 for D (5 bases). Germline V lookup: CDR1 LNHNV, CDR2 YYDKDF (reference sequence). The germline V and J ends were trimmed by 3 bases and 10 bases, with 15 bases remaining between them. The CDR3 totals 13 residues. The CDR3 nucleotides are TGTGCCACCAGCAGCCCCCAGGGTAGAATAGCTTTCTTT. Translated, it gives CATSSPQGRIAFF.

The chain recombines TRBV24-1 with TRBJ1-2, with a tentative D call TRBD1 (6 bases). CDR3 length: 12 residues. In germline, CDR1 is KGHDR, CDR2 SFDVKD. Trimming removed 4 bases from V and 14 bases from J, with 16 bases in between. CDR3 nucleotide sequence: TGTGCCACCAGTGACCGAACAGGGCCTCAAACCTTC. Its protein product is CATSDRTGPQTF.

This chain joins TRBV30 and TRBJ1-5; D is unresolved. The V gene's germline CDR1 is GTSNPN and CDR2 SVGIG (reference sequence). V was shortened by 3 bases and J by 0 bases, with 6 bases between the two germline ends. The CDR3 has 13 amino acids. Here the CDR3 reads CAWSPNSNQPQHF. CDR3 bases: TGTGCCTGGAGCCCCAATAGCAATCAGCCCCAGCATTTT.

The J gene is TRBJ2-2, the V gene TRBV5-1; 11 positions agree with TRBD1. Germline loops: CDR1 SGHRS, CDR2 YFSETQ. This CDR3 region has 16 residues. Losses at the gene ends were 2 bases for V and 3 bases for J; bases not matched to a gene: 3. CDR3 sequence: CASSLRTGGDTGELFF. The CDR3 nucleotides are TGCGCCAGCAGCTTAAGGACAGGGGGCGACACCGGGGAGCTGTTTTTT. The whole variable domain, filled in from reference TRBV5-1 and TRBJ2-2, reads KAGVTQTPRYLIKTRGQQVTLSCSPISGHRSVSWYQQTPGQGLQFLFEYFSETQRNKGNFPGRFSGRQFSNSRSEMNVSTLELGDSALYLCASSLRTGGDTGELFFGEGSRLTVL.

The chain's CDR3 is CASSVGRKAGTDTQYF. The DNA for the CDR3 is TGTGCCAGCAGCGTAGGTCGAAAGGCGGGCACAGATACGCAGTATTTT. The J gene is TRBJ2-3, the V gene TRBV9; D gene uncertain. The V gene lost 0 bases and the J gene lost 1 base, with 12 bases spanning the gap. In germline, CDR1 is SGDLS, CDR2 YYNGEE. The CDR3 runs to 16 residues. The complete variable domain, with remaining parts taken from reference TRBV9 and TRBJ2-3, reads DSGVTQTPKHLITATGQRVTLRCSPRSGDLSVYWYQQSLDQGLQFLIQYYNGEERAKGNILERFSAQQFPDLHSELNLSSLELGDSALYFCASSVGRKAGTDTQYFGPGTRLTVL.

This clone has a single count. The chain has TRBV27 and TRBJ1-1, with 7 bases aligning to TRBD1. Germline CDR1 reads MNHEY; CDR2 reads SMNVEV (reference sequence). V lost 7 bases, J lost 4 bases, and 6 bases stayed unmatched. CDR3 length equals 13 residues. This CDR3 is CASMTGRGTEAFF. In DNA form, the CDR3 reads TGTGCCAGCATGACAGGGCGGGGCACTGAAGCTTTCTTT.

The chain couples TRBV29-1 to TRBJ1-1, with a weak D call TRBD1 (5 bases). The CDR3 consists of 12 residues. Trimming pared 4 bases from V and 7 bases from J, leaving 13 bases between. Germline CDR1 SQVTM, CDR2 ANQGSEA. CDR3 amino acids: CSVVKGQGEAFF. In DNA, the CDR3 is TGCAGCGTTGTTAAGGGCCAGGGTGAAGCTTTCTTT.

The chain employs TRBV5-1 and TRBJ2-7; 7 positions agree with TRBD1. The junction had 11 bases not matched to a gene; V was cut back by 5 bases and J by 3 bases. The CDR3 loop spans 15 amino acids. The germline gives CDR1 SGHRS, CDR2 YFSETQ. The CDR3 coding sequence is TGCGCCAGCAGGGACATTCGGACAGGAATCTACGAGCAGTACTTC. It specifies CASRDIRTGIYEQYF.

The chain employs TRBV29-1 and TRBJ1-1; tentative D call: TRBD1 (5 bases). Trimming shortened V by 6 bases and J by 6 bases, and 23 bases separated the two germline ends. The germline CDR1 and CDR2 sequences are SQVTM and ANQGSEA. The length of the CDR3 is 15 residues. For the CDR3, the DNA is TGCAGCGTCGCGCCGGGGGGGAGTTGGTCTGCTGAAGCTTTCTTT. This encodes CSVAPGGSWSAEAFF.

The V and J genes are TRBV11-2 and TRBJ2-7; 10 bases map to TRBD1. This CDR3 spans 14 amino acids. The trim removed 5 bases at V and 6 bases at J, leaving 7 bases unmatched. Germline loops: CDR1 SGHAT, CDR2 FQNNGV. The CDR3 is CASSRSTGGVEQYF. In nucleotides, the CDR3 is TGTGCCAGCAGCAGGTCGACAGGGGGCGTCGAGCAGTACTTC.

V usage is TRBV14 and J usage is TRBJ1-2, with 8 bases fitting TRBD1. The CDR3 covers 14 residues. V lost 1 base to trimming and J lost 8 bases; unmatched junction nucleotides: 6. CDR1 and CDR2 from the germline V gene are SGHDN and FVKESK. CDR3 in DNA: TGTGCCAGCAGCCAAGCGACAGGGGTAGGGGGCTACACCTTC. This sequence encodes CASSQATGVGGYTF.

V and J are TRBV4-1 and TRBJ2-5; D is possibly TRBD2 (6 bases). The CDR3 contains 16 residues. The ends were cut back, 2 bases at V and 3 bases at J, with 16 bases in the middle. CDR1 and CDR2 from the germline V gene are MGHRA and YSYEKL. In nucleotides, the CDR3 is TGCGCCAGCAGCCAAATCCCACTTAGCGGTAAAGAGACCCAGTACTTC. Its protein is CASSQIPLSGKETQYF.

J is TRBJ1-4 and V is TRBV3-1 (or the pseudogene TRBV3-2); no reliable D call. Germline-derived CDR1 and CDR2 are LGHDT and YNNKEL (reference sequence). CDR3 size: 13 residues. V gave up 2 bases and J gave up 8 bases, with 9 bases separating them. The CDR3 spells CASSQHLGEKLFF. For the CDR3, the DNA is TGTGCCAGCAGCCAACACCTAGGAGAAAAACTGTTTTTT.

This chain connects TRBV3-1 (or the pseudogene TRBV3-2) to TRBJ2-1; the D gene is possibly TRBD1 (5 bases). V lost 6 bases to trimming and J lost 3 bases, with 9 bases between them. Germline CDR1 and CDR2: LGHDT and YNNKEL (reference sequence). CDR3 length: 13 residues. CDR3 bases: TGTGCCAGCAGGACCGACAGCTACAATGAGCAGTTCTTC. This encodes CASRTDSYNEQFF.

The chain recombines TRBV24-1 with TRBJ2-1, with a possible D match to TRBD1 (6 bases). This CDR3 has 16 residues. Germline V gene data show CDR1 as KGHDR and CDR2 as SFDVKD. V was trimmed by 4 bases and J by 2 bases, leaving 14 bases between them. For the CDR3, the DNA is TGTGCCACCAGTGAATCAACAGGGTCCACCTACAATGAGCAGTTCTTC. It specifies CATSESTGSTYNEQFF.

The chain recombines TRBV29-1 with TRBJ1-2, with 7 bases that match TRBD1. Germline assignment: CDR1 SQVTM and CDR2 ANQGSEA. The CDR3 has 12 amino acids. V trimming: 6 bases; J trimming: 4 bases; junction bases outside the gene matches: 5. The CDR3 region has the DNA TGCAGCGTGTGGGACAGAAGCTATGGCTACACCTTC. The encoded protein is CSVWDRSYGYTF.

V gene TRBV2 combines with J gene TRBJ2-5; TRBD1 might be the D (6 bases). V dropped 6 bases and J dropped 3 bases, with 14 bases sitting between them. This CDR3 contains 14 residues. Per germline, CDR1 SNHLY and CDR2 FYNNEI. For the CDR3, the DNA is TGTGCCAGCAGACCCCGAACAGGGAAAGAGACCCAGTACTTC. Translating gives CASRPRTGKETQYF.

This sequence joins TRBV9 and TRBJ2-5; 8 nucleotides agree with TRBD2. The V gene end was trimmed by 4 bases and the J gene end by 3 bases; junction bases not matched to a gene: 17. The CDR3 runs 18 residues. Germline CDR1 and CDR2: SGDLS and YYNGEE. In nucleotides, the CDR3 is TGTGCCAGCAGCCCCGGGGTTGGGGTAGCGGGGAACAAAGAGACCCAGTACTTC. Its protein is CASSPGVGVAGNKETQYF.

This rearrangement joins TRBV9 to TRBJ2-3; 13 bases are shared with TRBD2. V shed 0 bases, J shed 0 bases, and the junction held 4 bases outside the gene matches. Germline V gene data show CDR1 as SGDLS and CDR2 as YYNGEE. The CDR3 consists of 18 residues. The CDR3 loop is CASSVGLAGGTSTDTQYF. The CDR3 DNA reads as TGTGCCAGCAGCGTAGGACTAGCGGGGGGAACTAGCACAGATACGCAGTATTTT. Full variable domain (remainder filled in from reference TRBV9 and TRBJ2-3): DSGVTQTPKHLITATGQRVTLRCSPRSGDLSVYWYQQSLDQGLQFLIQYYNGEERAKGNILERFSAQQFPDLHSELNLSSLELGDSALYFCASSVGLAGGTSTDTQYFGPGTRLTVL.

This rearrangement joins TRBV6-2 or TRBV6-3 to TRBJ1-5; maybe TRBD1 (5 bases). Germline values: CDR1 MNHEY, CDR2 SVGEGT. CDR3 size: 18 residues. Trimming cost V 2 bases and J 1 base, with 18 bases left between them. The DNA of the CDR3 is TGTGCCAGCAGTTACGCGTATTCGAGGGGAGGCAGCAATCAGCCCCAGCATTTT. The encoded protein is CASSYAYSRGGSNQPQHF.

V gene TRBV12-3 or TRBV12-4 combines with J gene TRBJ2-4, with TRBD2 as a possible D gene (5 bases). Trimming removed 6 bases at V and 9 bases at J, with 15 bases between. The CDR3 loop spans 13 amino acids. CDR3 region: CASSRPSSPIQYF. The CDR3 coding sequence is TGTGCCAGCAGCCGCCCTAGCTCTCCCATTCAGTACTTC.

CDR3 sequence (DNA): TGTGCCAGCAGCTTGCTAGCGGGGGGGCTGACTAATGAGCAGTTCTTC. Translation: CASSLLAGGLTNEQFF. The gene calls are TRBV7-2 and TRBJ2-1, with 12 bases matching TRBD2. The germline V gene has CDR1 SGHTA and CDR2 FQGNSA. J lost 7 bases, V lost 3 bases, and 7 bases had no gene match. This CDR3 region has 16 residues. The full variable domain, its missing parts supplied by reference TRBV7-2 and TRBJ2-1, is GAGVSQSPSNKVTEKGKDVELRCDPISGHTALYWYRQSLGQGLEFLIYFQGNSAPDKSGLPSDRFSAERTGGSVSTLTIQRTQQEDSAVYLCASSLLAGGLTNEQFFGPGTRLTVL.

The V gene is TRBV7-9, the J gene TRBJ1-1; D unclear. The germline V gene has CDR1 SEHNR and CDR2 FQNEAQ (reference sequence). V dropped 5 bases and J dropped 7 bases, with 17 bases sitting between them. The CDR3 is 14 residues long. CDR3 DNA sequence: TGTGCCAGCAGCCAAGGGAGCGGAGCCGATGAAGCTTTCTTT. This translates into CASSQGSGADEAFF.

J is TRBJ1-1 and V is TRBV11-2, with a tentative D call TRBD1 (6 bases). This CDR3 region has 15 residues. Germline CDR1 SGHAT, CDR2 FQNNGV. The V gene lost 4 bases and the J gene lost 8 bases, with 20 bases spanning the gap. CDR3 loop: CASSWATGKRAEAFF. The CDR3 DNA reads TGTGCCAGCAGCTGGGCTACAGGGAAAAGGGCCGAAGCTTTCTTT.

V usage is TRBV7-9 and J usage is TRBJ2-5; D is perhaps TRBD2 (6 bases). The CDR3 loop spans 14 amino acids. With 8 bases removed from V and 2 bases from J, the gap between germline ends came to 15 bases. The germline gives CDR1 SEHNR, CDR2 FQNEAQ (reference sequence). In nucleotides, the CDR3 is TGTGCCAGCGCCGGTGAGGGGACTCAAGAGACCCAGTACTTC. Amino acids: CASAGEGTQETQYF.